A single T cell receptor (beta chain) is shown here with its context. This entry is derived from a study of blood T cells in healthy people across ages. Sample-barcoded 5' priming and a J-beta primer mix drove a second PCR of about 7 to 11 cycles. TCRdb recomputed calls from the 5' RACE reads with MiXCR, one row per CDR3 protein. The sample includes more than 700,000 distinct CDR3 sequences, about 46% of them seen just once. The CDR3 sequence is 16 residues long. J gave up 7 bases and V 0 bases, and 9 bases lay outside the gene matches. CDR1 and CDR2 (germline): SGHTA, FQGNSA. The receptor comes from a man older than 75 in good health. Input material: blood. The J gene is TRBJ2-1, the V gene TRBV7-2, with 7 bases fitting TRBD2. Written as DNA, the CDR3 is TGTGCCAGCAGCTTAGCAGGGACTGGCGGGGGTAATGAGCAGTTCTTC. Translated: CASSLAGTGGGNEQFF.